This TCR beta chain was captured in a study of CD8 T cells in Susac syndrome (dated by TCRdb to the late 2010s). In the study overall: The study used repertoire sequencing to test whether antigen drove CD8+ T cell activation and differentiation in Susac syndrome. CD8+ T cell repertoire clonality was compared between about a dozen healthy donors, around 14 Susac syndrome patients and 15 multiple sclerosis patients.

Peripheral blood CD8+ and CD4+ T cells from healthy donors, Susac syndrome patients and multiple sclerosis patients were profiled using high-throughput TCR beta sequencing. Multiple sclerosis controls were treatment-naive patients with stable or active relapsing-remitting disease fulfilling revised McDonald criteria. Bulk CD8+ and CD4+ T cells were purified by magnetic negative isolation, whereas CD8+ TEMRA cells were enriched by FACS. Blood was drawn into EDTA tubes, processed within 24 hours, and PBMCs were isolated by density gradient centrifugation. PBMCs intended for TCR sequencing were frozen in liquid nitrogen and were later thawed in a 37 degrees C water bath. A purity of at least 90% was achieved for sorted or isolated CD4+, CD8+ and CD8+ TEMRA cells. RNA was extracted using the RNeasy kit, and about 0.45 to 1 microgram was reverse transcribed with random hexamers. The immunoSEQ multiplex PCR assay, covering 54 Vbeta and 13 Jbeta segments, was used to amplify TCR beta CDR3 regions. To correct PCR amplification bias, a synthetic template baseline was used for both primer optimization and computational correction. The source study handled its data this way. Reads were annotated to V, D and J genes according to IMGT and were analyzed with immunoSEQ Analyzer, with only productive sequences retained. Clonality was computed as one minus Shannon entropy normalized by log2 of the number of productive unique sequences. Public and private clones were assessed among the 100 most prevalent clones of each patient and control. Susac-specific clones were defined as absent from healthy and MS cohorts, about 1,000 published viral clones and other ImmuneACCESS disease sequences. TCRdb passed the public sequencing reads through fastp at Q25 and MiXCR, retaining productive beta sequences. Merged by CDR3 protein, the rows form single entries marked with the most common genes and DNA. The V and J calls shown here were made by TCRdb, not taken from the authors' results. This sample lists some 140,000 distinct CDR3 sequences; around 86% were detected once. Around 0.49% of the sample rests with the top ten.

Turning to this clonotype: Its binding antigen is unknown. The record has no base qualities; no much larger clone is one base away.

The paper as a whole reports these results and caveats: The study acknowledged that relatively few individuals were included in the TCR sequencing and HLA analysis.

The V and J ends are trimmed by 1 base and 2 bases, leaving 11 bases between them. As encoded in the germline V gene, CDR1 is SQVTM while CDR2 is ANQGSEA. Including cysteine and phenylalanine, the CDR3 has 15 amino acids. Only the CDR3 DNA is retained, 45 bases long and in frame from the first base. The chain couples TRBV29-1 to TRBJ2-2, with the D gene possibly TRBD1 or TRBD2, each one fitting 5 bases. The source of this sequence is a human donor with multiple sclerosis. The specimen sequenced was CD8+ T cells from PBMCs. Here is the DNA: TGCAGCGTTGAAGGTTCTGGGACCAACACCGGGGAGCTGTTTTTT. Translated, it gives CSVEGSGTNTGELFF.